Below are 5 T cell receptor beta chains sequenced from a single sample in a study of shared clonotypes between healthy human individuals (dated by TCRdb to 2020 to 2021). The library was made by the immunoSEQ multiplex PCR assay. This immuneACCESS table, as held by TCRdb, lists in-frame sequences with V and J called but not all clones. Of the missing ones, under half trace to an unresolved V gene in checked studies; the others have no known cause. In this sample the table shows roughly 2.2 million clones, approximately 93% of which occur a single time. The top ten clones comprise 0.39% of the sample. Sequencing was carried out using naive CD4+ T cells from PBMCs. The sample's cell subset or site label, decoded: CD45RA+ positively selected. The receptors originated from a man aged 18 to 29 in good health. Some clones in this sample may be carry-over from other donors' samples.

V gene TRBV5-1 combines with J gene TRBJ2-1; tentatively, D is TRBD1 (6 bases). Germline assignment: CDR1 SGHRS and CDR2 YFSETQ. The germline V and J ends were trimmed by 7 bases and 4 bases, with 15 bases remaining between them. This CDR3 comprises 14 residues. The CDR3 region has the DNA TGCGCCAGCGGCGAGGACAGCTTTTACAATGAGCAGTTCTTC. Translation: CASGEDSFYNEQFF.

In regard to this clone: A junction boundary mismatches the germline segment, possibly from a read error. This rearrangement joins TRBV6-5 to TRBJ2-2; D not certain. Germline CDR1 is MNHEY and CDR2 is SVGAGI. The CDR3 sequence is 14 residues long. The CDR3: CVSSYSRNTGELFF. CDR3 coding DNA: TGTGTCAGCAGTTACTCTCGCAACACCGGGGAGCTGTTTTTT.

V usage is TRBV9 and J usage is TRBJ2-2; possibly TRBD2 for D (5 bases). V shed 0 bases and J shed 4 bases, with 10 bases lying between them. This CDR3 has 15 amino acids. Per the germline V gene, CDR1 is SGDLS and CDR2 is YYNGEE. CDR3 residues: CASSVDLEGTGELFF. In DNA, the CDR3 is TGTGCCAGCAGCGTAGACCTAGAGGGCACCGGGGAGCTGTTTTTT. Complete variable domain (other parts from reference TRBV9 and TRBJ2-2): DSGVTQTPKHLITATGQRVTLRCSPRSGDLSVYWYQQSLDQGLQFLIQYYNGEERAKGNILERFSAQQFPDLHSELNLSSLELGDSALYFCASSVDLEGTGELFFGEGSRLTVL.

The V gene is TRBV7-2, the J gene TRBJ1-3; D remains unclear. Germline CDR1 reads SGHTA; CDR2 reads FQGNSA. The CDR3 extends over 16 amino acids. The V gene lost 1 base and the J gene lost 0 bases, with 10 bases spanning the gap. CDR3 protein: CASSLVAGVSGNTIYF. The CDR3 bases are TGTGCCAGCAGCTTAGTGGCGGGCGTCTCTGGAAACACCATATATTTT.

The CDR3 sequence is CASSSPTANTGELFF. CDR3 nucleotides: TGTGCCAGCAGCTCCCCGACTGCGAACACCGGGGAGCTGTTTTTT. V and J are TRBV7-6 and TRBJ2-2, with D unclear. Looked up from germline, CDR1 is SGHVS and CDR2 is FNYEAQ. V lost 4 bases to trimming and J lost 0 bases, with 9 bases between them. This CDR3 spans 15 amino acids.